This T cell receptor beta chain was identified in a study of blood T cell repertoires in COVID-19. The repertoire was sequenced with immunoSEQ multiplex PCR; TCRdb's copy has only in-frame clones and lacks some. The sample has a few hundred thousand clones, approximately 88% seen once. The CDR3 covers 14 residues. Germline CDR1 MGHDK, CDR2 SYGVNS. Trimming took off 3 bases at V and 5 bases at J, with 10 bases between the two ends. Sequencing was carried out using PBMCs or T cells enriched from blood (not recorded which). The rearrangement joins TRBV25-1 to TRBJ2-2; D call uncertain. The sequence came from a woman in her forties with acute COVID-19. CDR3 DNA: TGTGCCAGCAGTGAGCGGTTGAGTACCGGGGAGCTGTTTTTT. Amino acid sequence: CASSERLSTGELFF.